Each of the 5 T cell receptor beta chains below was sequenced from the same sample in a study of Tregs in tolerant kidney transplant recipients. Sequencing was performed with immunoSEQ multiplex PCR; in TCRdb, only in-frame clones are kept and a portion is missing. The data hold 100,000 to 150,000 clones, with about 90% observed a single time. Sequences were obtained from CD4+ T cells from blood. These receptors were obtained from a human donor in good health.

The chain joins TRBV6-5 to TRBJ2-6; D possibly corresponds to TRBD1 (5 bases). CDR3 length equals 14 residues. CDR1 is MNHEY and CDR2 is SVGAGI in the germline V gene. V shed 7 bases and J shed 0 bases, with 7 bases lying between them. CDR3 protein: CASTRASGANVLTF. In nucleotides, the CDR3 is TGTGCCAGCACCAGGGCCTCTGGGGCCAACGTCCTGACTTTC.

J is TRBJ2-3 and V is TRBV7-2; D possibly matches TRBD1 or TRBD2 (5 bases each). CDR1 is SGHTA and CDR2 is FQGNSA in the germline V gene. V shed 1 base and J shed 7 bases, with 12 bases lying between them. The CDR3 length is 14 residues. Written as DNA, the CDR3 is TGTGCCAGCAGCTTAGAGTCGGGACGAAATACGCAGTATTTT. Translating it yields CASSLESGRNTQYF.

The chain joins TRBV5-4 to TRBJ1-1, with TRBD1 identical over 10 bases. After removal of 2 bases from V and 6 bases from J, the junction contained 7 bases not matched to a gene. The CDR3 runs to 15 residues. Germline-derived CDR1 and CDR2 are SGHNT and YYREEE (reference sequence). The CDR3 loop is CASSLTRDRGAEAFF. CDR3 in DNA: TGTGCCAGCAGCTTAACTCGGGACAGGGGTGCTGAAGCTTTCTTT.

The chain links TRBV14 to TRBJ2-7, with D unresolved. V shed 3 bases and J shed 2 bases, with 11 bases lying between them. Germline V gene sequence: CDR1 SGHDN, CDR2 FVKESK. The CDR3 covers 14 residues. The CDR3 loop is CASSQYRPPYEQYF. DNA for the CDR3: TGTGCCAGCAGCCAGTACAGACCCCCCTACGAGCAGTACTTC.

The CDR3: CASSPAGTGGFNEQYF. For the CDR3, the DNA is TGTGCCAGTAGTCCAGCGGGGACAGGGGGATTCAACGAGCAGTACTTC. The chain carries TRBV19 and TRBJ2-7; 11 bases agree with TRBD1. The CDR3 extends over 16 amino acids. V dropped 5 bases and J dropped 5; count of bases not matched to a gene: 11. Looked up from germline, CDR1 is LNHDA and CDR2 is SQIVND (reference sequence). The full variable domain, with the rest looked up from reference TRBV19 and TRBJ2-7, is DGGITQSPKYLFRKEGQNVTLSCEQNLNHDAMYWYRQDPGQGLRLIYYSQIVNDFQKGDIAEGYSVSREKKESFPLTVTSAQKNPTAFYLCASSPAGTGGFNEQYFGPGTRLTVT.